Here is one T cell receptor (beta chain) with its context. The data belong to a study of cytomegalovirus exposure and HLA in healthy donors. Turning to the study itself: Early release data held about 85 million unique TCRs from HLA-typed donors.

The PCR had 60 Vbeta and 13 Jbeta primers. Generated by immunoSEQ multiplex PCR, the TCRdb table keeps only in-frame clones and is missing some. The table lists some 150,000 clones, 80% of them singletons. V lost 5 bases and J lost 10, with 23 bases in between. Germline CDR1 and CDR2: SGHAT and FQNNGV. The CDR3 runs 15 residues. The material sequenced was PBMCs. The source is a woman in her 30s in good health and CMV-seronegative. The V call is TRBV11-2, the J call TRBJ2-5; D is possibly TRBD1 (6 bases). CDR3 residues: CASSRNPQGSMGQYF. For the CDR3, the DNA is TGTGCCAGCAGCCGGAACCCACAGGGCTCCATGGGCCAGTACTTC.